A selection of T cell receptor beta chains follows, all from one sample in a study of early T cells in non-severe SARS-CoV-2 infection. MiXCR, run by TCRdb on the 5' RACE reads, gives a single entry per CDR3 protein. This table holds tens of thousands of distinct CDR3 sequences, around 5.7% found once. The source material was whole blood. The receptors stem from an adult who was a healthcare worker with PCR-confirmed SARS-CoV-2 infection or an uninfected control (not recorded which). The CDR3 runs from the conserved cysteine through the conserved F or W. Each record gives: CDR3 length, D gene, V gene, clone size, J gene, CDR3 protein, CDR3 DNA. The D gene is left open where the match is weak. Expanded clones get a size class; other rows say once, few or many, or leave the size out.

12	-	TRBV6-5	few	TRBJ2-2	CASTRSTGELFF	TGTGCCAGCACTAGATCCACCGGGGAGCTGTTTTTT
14	-	TRBV7-2	few	TRBJ2-5	CASSLTGPRETQYF	TGTGCCAGCAGCTTGACGGGACCAAGGGAGACCCAGTACTTC
13	-	TRBV6-6	-	TRBJ2-5	CASSYRDGETQYF	TGTGCCAGCAGTTACAGGGACGGGGAGACCCAGTACTTC
15	-	TRBV5-6	-	TRBJ1-5	CASSSSLRVHQPQHF	TGTGCCAGCAGCTCCTCCCTAAGGGTCCATCAGCCCCAGCATTTT
14	TRBD2	TRBV11-2	many	TRBJ2-3	CASSLLAGVDTQYF	TGTGCCAGCAGCTTACTCGCGGGGGTAGATACGCAGTATTTT
16	TRBD2	TRBV5-1	many	TRBJ2-3	CASSLGGTSGTDTQYF	TGCGCCAGCAGCTTGGGTGGGACTAGCGGCACAGATACGCAGTATTTT
14	-	TRBV24-1	many	TRBJ2-3	CATSDPTSTDTQYF	TGTGCCACCAGTGACCCAACTTCCACAGATACGCAGTATTTT
16	-	TRBV4-1	-	TRBJ2-1	CASSPYKGSKHNEQFF	TGCGCCAGCAGCCCGTACAAGGGCTCCAAGCACAATGAGCAGTTCTTC
13	-	TRBV3-1	few	TRBJ1-1	CASSQDPRDKAFF	TGTGCCAGCAGCCAAGATCCCCGGGACAAAGCTTTCTTT
16	-	TRBV28	many	TRBJ2-3	CASNPPAPLSTDTQYF	TGTGCCAGCAACCCTCCCGCACCCCTAAGCACAGATACGCAGTATTTT
12	-	TRBV10-1	many	TRBJ2-7	CASSSSSYEQYF	TGCGCCAGCAGTAGCAGCTCCTACGAGCAGTACTTC
16	TRBD2	TRBV7-2	-	TRBJ2-3	CASSPMAGGLTDTQYF	TGTGCCAGCAGCCCAATGGCGGGGGGCCTCACAGATACGCAGTATTTT
16	TRBD2	TRBV11-2	few	TRBJ2-1	CASSPRLAGGYNEQFF	TGTGCCAGCAGCCCTAGACTAGCGGGGGGGTACAATGAGCAGTTCTTC
16	TRBD1	TRBV5-1	many	TRBJ2-1	CASSLDGTGGYNEQFF	TGCGCCAGCAGCTTGGACGGGACAGGGGGCTACAATGAGCAGTTCTTC
13	TRBD2	TRBV29-1	many	TRBJ2-7	CSGLAGASYEQYF	TGCAGCGGACTAGCGGGGGCCTCCTACGAGCAGTACTTC
17	TRBD2	TRBV7-3	few	TRBJ2-5	CASSPGLAGPPQETQYF	TGTGCCAGCAGCCCGGGACTAGCGGGGCCCCCCCAAGAGACCCAGTACTTC
13	-	TRBV4-1	few	TRBJ2-3	CASSHGPTGTQYF	TGCGCCAGCAGCCACGGACCAACGGGCACGCAGTATTTT
12	-	TRBV20-1	few	TRBJ2-7	CSARRTDYEQYF	TGCAGTGCTAGGCGGACAGACTACGAGCAGTACTTC
17	TRBD1	TRBV6-1	many	TRBJ1-1	CASSEQTGGAFGTEAFF	TGTGCCAGCAGTGAGCAGACAGGGGGCGCGTTTGGCACTGAAGCTTTCTTT
14	-	TRBV20-1	-	TRBJ2-7	CSARRTGSSYEQYF	TGCAGTGCTAGAAGGACGGGGAGCTCCTACGAGCAGTACTTC
11	-	TRBV20-1	few	TRBJ1-1	CSARVGSEAFF	TGCAGTGCTAGAGTGGGCAGTGAAGCTTTCTTT
17	TRBD2	TRBV11-1	many	TRBJ2-1	CASSLAPSGGADNEQFF	TGTGCCAGCAGCTTAGCGCCAAGCGGGGGGGCCGATAATGAGCAGTTCTTC